This TCR beta chain derives from a study of blood T cell repertoires in COVID-19. Overall study: PBMCs, B-cell-depleted T cells, or T cells were the source of the cDNA or gDNA that made up the material.

In the study's own analysis: Reference gene primer amplification yielded estimated nucleated cell counts. This table comes from immunoSEQ multiplex PCR, and its TCRdb copy is limited to in-frame clones, with some not included. V, J and clone size were drawn from that table, and D and trimming were deduced from the DNA. The sample includes some 100,000 clones, less than 85% of them seen just once. The sequencing input was peripheral blood. The receptor was derived from a man aged 65-85 years with COVID-19, enrolled during active disease.

The CDR3 protein is CASSLQYPGGTGGSYEQYF. The CDR3 nucleotides read TGTGCCAGCAGCTTACAGTACCCCGGCGGGACAGGGGGCTCCTACGAGCAGTACTTC. The chain carries TRBV7-6 and TRBJ2-7; 11 bases map to TRBD1. Germline loops: CDR1 SGHVS, CDR2 FNYEAQ. The CDR3 is 19 residues long. Trimming cost V 2 bases and J 0 bases; bases outside gene matches: 12.